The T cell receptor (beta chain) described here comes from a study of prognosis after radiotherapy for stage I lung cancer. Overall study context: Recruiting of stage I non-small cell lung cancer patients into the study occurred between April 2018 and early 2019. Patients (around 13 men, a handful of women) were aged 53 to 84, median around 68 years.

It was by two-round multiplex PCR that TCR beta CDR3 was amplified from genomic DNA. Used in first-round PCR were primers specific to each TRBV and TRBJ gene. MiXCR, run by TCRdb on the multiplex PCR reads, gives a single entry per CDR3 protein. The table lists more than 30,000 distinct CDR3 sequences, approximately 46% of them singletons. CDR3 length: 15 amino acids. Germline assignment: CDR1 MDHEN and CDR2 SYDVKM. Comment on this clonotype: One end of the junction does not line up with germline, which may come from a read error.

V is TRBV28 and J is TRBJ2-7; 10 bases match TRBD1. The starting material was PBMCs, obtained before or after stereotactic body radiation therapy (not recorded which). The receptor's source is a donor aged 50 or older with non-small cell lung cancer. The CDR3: CSSSSGQGFPYEHYF. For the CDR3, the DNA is TGTTCCAGCAGTTCGGGACAGGGGTTCCCCTACGAGCATTACTTC.